This T cell receptor beta chain came from a study of prognosis after radiotherapy for stage I lung cancer. Study at large: Of the enrolled patients, some 15 had newly diagnosed primary stage I lung tumors, while a few had oligometastatic NSCLC following surgical resection of the primary tumor.

Germline values: CDR1 LNHDA, CDR2 SQIVND (reference sequence). V shed 4 bases and J 4 bases; nucleotides not matched to a gene: 10. The CDR3 consists of 16 residues. This clonotype was seen ten or more times. Genomic DNA was the source, and TCR beta CDR3 was amplified from it by two-round multiplex PCR. Round-one PCR had primers specific to each TRBV and TRBJ gene. TCRdb reprocessed the multiplex PCR reads via MiXCR and lists one record per CDR3 protein. The table has under 75,000 distinct CDR3 sequences, 26% seen once. Sequencing was performed on PBMCs, taken before or after stereotactic body radiation therapy (not recorded which). The V and J genes are TRBV19 and TRBJ1-3; 7 positions agree with TRBD1. This TCR derives from a donor aged 50 or older with non-small cell lung cancer. CDR3 in DNA: TGTGCCAGTAGTACCGGGACAGTGTTACGGGGAAACACCATATATTTT. It encodes CASSTGTVLRGNTIYF.